Listed below are T cell receptor beta chains from one sample, sequenced in a study of T-cell reconstitution after alpha-beta-depleted transplantation in children. TCRdb processed the PCR reads anew with MiXCR; each CDR3 protein has one entry. The repertoire holds approximately 97,000 distinct CDR3 sequences, with roughly 7.2% as singletons. This specimen was PBMCs, taken before TCRalphabeta/CD19-depleted stem cell transplant. The source is a boy aged 2 to 9 with acute lymphoblastic leukemia, due to receive a stem cell transplant. CDR3s include the opening cysteine and the closing phenylalanine or tryptophan.

V gene	J gene	CDR3 protein
TRBV6-4	TRBJ2-3	CASSPSGLAGGDTQYF
TRBV7-6	TRBJ2-1	CASSLRAGNNEQFF
TRBV11-2	TRBJ2-7	CASSRSDYTVYEQYF
TRBV5-1	TRBJ2-7	CASSLAAGPPYEQYF
TRBV3-1	TRBJ2-3	CASSQMPGRSTDTQYF
TRBV28	TRBJ2-5	CASSFVFLGRLQETQYF
TRBV18	TRBJ2-1	CASSPETERFF
TRBV3-1	TRBJ1-3	CASSKRDSGNTIYF
TRBV6-1	TRBJ2-5	CASSEGQGAHNEETQYF
TRBV5-6	TRBJ2-1	CASSSPGGGPPNEQFF
TRBV5-1	TRBJ1-6	CASSLVGTADSPLHF
TRBV4-1	TRBJ2-5	CASSPPRADQETQYF
TRBV6-1	TRBJ2-3	CASSEGAASTDTQYF
TRBV7-2	TRBJ2-3	CASSLARGDIDTQYF
TRBV19	TRBJ1-3	CASRKGEIGNTIYF
TRBV6-2/TRBV6-3	TRBJ2-7	CASSYGVDYEQYF
TRBV19	TRBJ2-6	CASSMVGGGGANVLTF
TRBV3-1	TRBJ2-1	CASSQESGTGAREQFF
TRBV4-3	TRBJ2-2	CASSQRGVNTGELFF
TRBV6-5	TRBJ1-5	CASSYPGRGFYQPQHF
TRBV11-2	TRBJ1-4	CASSLKGAGNEKLFF
TRBV6-2/TRBV6-3	TRBJ1-5	CASRTGQGASQPQHF
TRBV5-5	TRBJ2-5	CASTYKGGETQYF
TRBV20-1	TRBJ2-3	CSASPLLAGPRDTQYF
TRBV5-1	TRBJ1-3	CASSLGRSSGNTIYF
TRBV20-1	TRBJ2-2	CSAGLAGGTGELFF
TRBV7-9	TRBJ1-1	CASSSGGPTTEAFF
TRBV20-1	TRBJ2-2	CSAGLSGDTGELFF
TRBV3-1	TRBJ2-4	CASSQEGGLGEWRYF
TRBV12-3/TRBV12-4	TRBJ2-2	CASSPHRAGELFF
TRBV6-2/TRBV6-3	TRBJ1-5	CASSPLGRYNQPQHF
TRBV11-2	TRBJ2-5	CASSLDSGRQETQYF
TRBV20-1	TRBJ2-3	CSAAPGTSGGVTDTQYF
TRBV7-9	TRBJ1-6	CASRADGWANSPLHF
TRBV29-1	TRBJ2-2	CSVDWGDSDTGELFF
TRBV2	TRBJ2-3	CASSRLAVRTDTQYF
TRBV6-1	TRBJ2-1	CASSPGTSESNEQFF
TRBV20-1	TRBJ1-1	CSAGGQLDEAFF
TRBV20-1	TRBJ2-1	CSATPSGGVSYNEQFF
TRBV18	TRBJ1-5	CASSLLGANNQPQHF
TRBV11-3	TRBJ2-7	CASSLGGASSYEQYF
TRBV7-2	TRBJ2-7	CASSLSGTGGREQYF
TRBV21-1	TRBJ2-5	CASSKGTSWGTQYF
TRBV5-1	TRBJ2-1	CASSFLAGAGNEQFF
TRBV6-1	TRBJ1-1	CASSRSMNTEAFF